The 11 T cell receptor beta chains listed next were all sequenced from one sample in a study of blood T cells in healthy people across ages. A second PCR of 7 to 11 cycles used a sample-barcoded 5' primer and a J-beta primer mix. TCRdb itself ran the 5' RACE reads through MiXCR, one entry per CDR3 protein. The sample holds 600,000 to 1,000,000 distinct CDR3 sequences, nearly 60% seen once. Sequencing was performed on blood. These receptor sequences come from a young man in good health.

This clonotype appeared a few times. The V call is TRBV28, the J call TRBJ2-7; tentatively, D is TRBD1 (5 bases). The V end lost 7 bases, the J end lost 3 bases, and 19 bases lay between the germline ends. The CDR3 has 15 amino acids. CDR1 and CDR2 (germline): MDHEN, SYDVKM. The CDR3 coding sequence is TGTGCCAGCAAAGGGGTAGGCATCCGTGACTACGAGCAGTACTTC. Its protein product is CASKGVGIRDYEQYF.

The rearrangement joins TRBV5-1 to TRBJ1-2, with 7 positions matching TRBD1. The trim removed 1 base at V and 8 bases at J, leaving 14 bases unmatched. The CDR3 has 16 amino acids. CDR1 and CDR2 from the germline V gene are SGHRS and YFSETQ. As DNA, the CDR3 is TGCGCCAGCAGCTTGATTCCCGAATGGACAGGAGGGGGCTACACCTTC. Translated: CASSLIPEWTGGGYTF.

The rearrangement uses TRBV20-1 and TRBJ1-1; D is ambiguous. The germline V gene has CDR1 DFQATT and CDR2 SNEGSKA (reference sequence). Trimming removed 5 bases from V and 3 bases from J, with 10 bases in between. The CDR3 length is 12 residues. This CDR3 is CSAGRRDTEAFF. DNA of the CDR3: TGCAGTGCTGGCCGAAGGGACACTGAAGCTTTCTTT.

The chain uses TRBV12-3 or TRBV12-4 and TRBJ2-3; D unclear. The V end lost 6 bases, the J end lost 6 bases, and 16 bases lay between the germline ends. This CDR3 has 14 residues. CDR3: CASSPSTRLDTQYF. The DNA for the CDR3 is TGTGCCAGCAGCCCTTCGACCCGTCTGGATACGCAGTATTTT.

This clonotype was seen more than once but under ten times. The V gene is TRBV7-9, the J gene TRBJ2-5, with TRBD2 matching 11 bases. The junction had 10 bases not matched to a gene; V was cut back by 5 bases and J by 5 bases. The CDR3 sequence is 16 residues long. Germline V lookup: CDR1 SEHNR, CDR2 FQNEAQ (reference sequence). The CDR3 sequence: CASSPSGGNVVETQYF. The CDR3 DNA follows: TGTGCCAGCAGCCCTAGCGGGGGGAATGTTGTGGAGACCCAGTACTTC.

The chain links TRBV14 to TRBJ2-1; 7 nucleotides align to TRBD2. The CDR3 is made up of 18 amino acids. The V gene end was trimmed by 0 bases and the J gene end by 5 bases; junction bases not matched to a gene: 13. Germline-derived CDR1 and CDR2 are SGHDN and FVKESK. CDR3 region: CASSQDLAGDWLNNEQFF. CDR3 coding DNA: TGTGCCAGCAGCCAAGACCTGGCGGGGGACTGGTTGAACAATGAGCAGTTCTTC.

The chain recombines TRBV5-1 with TRBJ2-5; 7 bases align to TRBD1. Germline trimming cut 9 bases from V and 4 bases from J; bases unmatched to any gene: 9. The CDR3 runs to 13 residues. The germline V gene has CDR1 SGHRS and CDR2 YFSETQ. CDR3 sequence (DNA): TGCGCCACCGGGGACAGCCTTCGAGAGACCCAGTACTTC. Translated: CATGDSLRETQYF.

CDR3 amino acids: CSAGTSGGHADTQYF. CDR3 nucleotides: TGCAGTGCCGGGACTAGCGGGGGGCACGCAGATACGCAGTATTTT. The chain employs TRBV20-1 and TRBJ2-3, with 15 positions matching TRBD2. In germline, CDR1 is DFQATT, CDR2 SNEGSKA (reference sequence). V was pared by 6 bases and J by 4 bases, with 5 bases of the junction left unmatched. The CDR3 is made up of 15 amino acids.

This clonotype was seen a single time. V is TRBV14 and J is TRBJ2-1; D unclear. The CDR3 spans 13 residues. V was cut by 0 bases and J by 8 bases, with 8 bases left in between. The germline V gene has CDR1 SGHDN and CDR2 FVKESK. CDR3: CASSQDVSDEQFF. CDR3 DNA: TGTGCCAGCAGCCAAGATGTCAGCGATGAGCAGTTCTTC.

The chain is built from TRBV3-1 and TRBJ2-7; 11 nucleotides line up with TRBD1. The trim removed 8 bases at V and 5 bases at J, leaving 11 bases unmatched. CDR3 length: 15 amino acids. Germline CDR1 LGHDT, CDR2 YNNKEL (reference sequence). Here the CDR3 reads CASHPRTGGLDEQYF. For the CDR3, the DNA is TGTGCCAGCCATCCCCGGACAGGGGGCCTGGACGAGCAGTACTTC.

The V gene is TRBV15, the J gene TRBJ2-2; 11 bases fit TRBD2. This CDR3 comprises 16 residues. Germline values: CDR1 LNHNV, CDR2 YYDKDF (reference sequence). J gave up 8 bases and V 3 bases, and 8 bases lay outside the gene matches. CDR3 sequence: CATSSLAGGSRGELFF. CDR3 nucleotides: TGTGCCACCAGCAGTCTAGCGGGAGGATCCAGGGGGGAGCTGTTTTTT. Full variable domain (outside the CDR3, taken from reference TRBV15 and TRBJ2-2): DAMVIQNPRYQVTQFGKPVTLSCSQTLNHNVMYWYQQKSSQAPKLLFHYYDKDFNNEADTPDNFQSRRPNTSFCFLDIRSPGLGDTAMYLCATSSLAGGSRGELFFGEGSRLTVL.